The clone carrying this T cell receptor (beta chain) has only one observation. These data originate in a study of blood T cell repertoires in COVID-19. The overall study: In each case, the material was cDNA or gDNA derived from T cells, B-cell-depleted T cells, or PBMCs.

CDR1 is LNHDA and CDR2 is SQIVND in the germline V gene (reference sequence). With V trimmed by 3 bases and J by 2 bases, 4 bases remained unmatched. The CDR3 totals 15 residues. The study recruited people aged about 18 to 89 years across 24 US areas. Cohorts were based on clinical histories the participants reported. Resolution of symptoms, clearance, or two negative PCRs was present in recovered Cohort 3 donors. Clones were read by immunoSEQ multiplex PCR, and TCRdb kept only the in-frame ones, dropping some. In the table there are about 480,000 clones, over 75% of which are singletons. Sequenced material: PBMCs or T cells enriched from blood (not recorded which). The TCR originated in a woman in her thirties or forties who had recovered from COVID-19. This rearrangement joins TRBV19 to TRBJ2-1; 7 bases align to TRBD2. CDR3 bases: TGTGCCAGTAGTATCCCTAGCGGTGCCTACAATGAGCAGTTCTTC. This gives the protein CASSIPSGAYNEQFF.